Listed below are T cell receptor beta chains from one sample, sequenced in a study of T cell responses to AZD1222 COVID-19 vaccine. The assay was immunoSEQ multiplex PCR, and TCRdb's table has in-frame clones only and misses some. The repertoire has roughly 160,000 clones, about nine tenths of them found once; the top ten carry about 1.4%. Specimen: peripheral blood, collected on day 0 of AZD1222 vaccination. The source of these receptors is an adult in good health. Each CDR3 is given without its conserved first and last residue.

CDR3: ASSEKGGAGTGDSPLH
J: TRBJ1-6
V: TRBV6-1

CDR3: ASSYLGQGGQPQH
J: TRBJ1-5
V: TRBV5-1

CDR3: ASSYSGGMAQH
J: TRBJ1-5
V: TRBV6-6

CDR3: ASGTGIFYGYT
J: TRBJ1-2
V: TRBV28

CDR3: ASSLDLRGPGTEAF
J: TRBJ1-1
V: TRBV28

CDR3: ASSPRSGTIY
J: TRBJ1-3
V: TRBV19

CDR3: ASKIKDSPYEQY
J: TRBJ2-7
V: TRBV2

CDR3: ASSRNNQGAEEETQY
J: TRBJ2-5
V: TRBV3-1/TRBV3-2

CDR3: AIRSDNRPTSYEQY
J: TRBJ2-7
V: TRBV10-3

CDR3: ASSFRTGARYGYT
J: TRBJ1-2
V: TRBV11-3